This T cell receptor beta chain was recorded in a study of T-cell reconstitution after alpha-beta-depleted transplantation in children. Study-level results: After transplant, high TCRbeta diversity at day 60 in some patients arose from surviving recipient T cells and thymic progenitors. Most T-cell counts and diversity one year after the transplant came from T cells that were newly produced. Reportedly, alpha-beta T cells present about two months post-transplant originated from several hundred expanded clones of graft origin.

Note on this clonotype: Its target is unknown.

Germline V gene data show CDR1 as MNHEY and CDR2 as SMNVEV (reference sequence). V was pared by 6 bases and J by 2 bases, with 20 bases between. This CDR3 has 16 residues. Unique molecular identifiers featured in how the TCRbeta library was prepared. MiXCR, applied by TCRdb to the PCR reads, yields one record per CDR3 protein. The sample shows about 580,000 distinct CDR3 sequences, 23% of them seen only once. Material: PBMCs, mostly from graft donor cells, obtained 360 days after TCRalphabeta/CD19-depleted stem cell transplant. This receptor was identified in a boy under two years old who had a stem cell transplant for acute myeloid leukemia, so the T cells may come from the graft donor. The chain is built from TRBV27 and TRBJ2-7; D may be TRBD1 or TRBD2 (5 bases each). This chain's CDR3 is CASRSPGTEQTYEQYF. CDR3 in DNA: TGTGCCAGCAGGTCACCTGGGACCGAACAGACCTACGAGCAGTACTTC.